This is a list of T cell receptor beta chains from one sample in a study of T cells after somatic rescue of genetic block. TCRdb's copy holds only in-frame clones and misses some; the assay was immunoSEQ multiplex PCR. This table has 67,000 or so clones, more than 75% appearing once. The sample comprised peripheral blood mononuclear cells (PBMCs). Source of these receptors: a man between 25 and 39 years old. CDR3s include the opening cysteine and the closing phenylalanine or tryptophan. Fields, in order: V gene, J gene, CDR3 length, clone size, CDR3 protein. Expanded clones are given a class, and other clones once, few, many or no size at all.

TRBV4-1,TRBJ1-4,14,once,CASSLTGINEKLFF
TRBV2,TRBJ1-2,13,.,CASSEEGGDGYTF
TRBV10-3,TRBJ1-1,15,.,CAISERVEGRTEAFF
TRBV5-4,TRBJ2-5,14,once,CASSLRGLKETQYF
TRBV6-5,TRBJ1-2,13,once,CASRDGGPYGYTF
TRBV15,TRBJ2-1,16,.,CATSRPRDRVNNEQFF
TRBV10-3,TRBJ1-5,12,.,CAIQGENQPQHF
TRBV11-2,TRBJ1-2,14,.,CASSLNEVNYGYTF
TRBV2,TRBJ2-7,12,.,CASSERAYEQYF
TRBV6-4,TRBJ2-1,16,.,CASSDSSGSSYNEQFF
TRBV6-5,TRBJ2-1,13,.,CASSYSTPSEQFF
TRBV10-1,TRBJ2-2,16,.,CASSGGAGVATGELFF
TRBV28,TRBJ2-7,18,.,CASSFSQGLGTSFSEQYF
TRBV5-1,TRBJ2-1,17,.,CASSLLGLAGVYNEQFF
TRBV7-2,TRBJ2-1,17,.,CASSSGSGRALHNEQFF
TRBV10-3,TRBJ2-7,14,.,CAISEARETYEQYF
TRBV5-1,TRBJ2-3,15,.,CASSFMPSGTDTQYF
TRBV6-1,TRBJ2-4,16,.,CASSEGWTIAKNIQYF
TRBV9,TRBJ1-2,14,once,CASSEGRRADGYTF
TRBV27,TRBJ2-3,13,.,CASSLYRLAGEYF
TRBV19,TRBJ2-7,14,.,CASSTGTLSYEQYF
TRBV28,TRBJ1-4,13,.,CASRPQGYEKLFF
TRBV7-8,TRBJ2-7,15,.,CASSSQGAGSYEQYF
TRBV9,TRBJ2-1,15,.,CASSPPGTPYNEQFF
TRBV9,TRBJ2-3,14,.,CASSGSSGIDTQYF
TRBV15,TRBJ2-3,14,.,CATSRDRGTDTQYF
TRBV19,TRBJ1-2,14,.,CASSIQRGSDGYTF
TRBV6-1,TRBJ1-6,13,.,CASSSTGVSPLHF
TRBV28,TRBJ2-1,15,.,CASRSGTANGNEQFF
TRBV7-9,TRBJ2-1,14,once,CASSRGPPGDEQFF
TRBV29-1,TRBJ1-1,13,once,CSASGTGGTEAFF
TRBV5-4,TRBJ1-6,15,.,CASSLEPRTDSPLHF
TRBV11-3,TRBJ1-1,13,.,CASSLARGTEAFF
TRBV4-1,TRBJ1-3,15,.,CASSQVFGPGNTIYF
TRBV5-1,TRBJ1-2,14,few,CASSLSGGVYGYTF
TRBV19,TRBJ1-1,17,once,CASSPGTGFLENTEAFF
TRBV6-5,TRBJ2-7,14,.,CASSKRDSNYEQYF
TRBV4-1,TRBJ2-1,14,once,CASSPVLAYNEQFF
TRBV18,TRBJ1-2,15,.,CASSPPYSFNYGYTF
TRBV5-1,TRBJ2-7,15,.,CASSRLPPGDYEQYF
TRBV6-4,TRBJ1-1,15,.,CASSDLDQTGTEAFF
TRBV15,TRBJ1-4,20,.,CATSRDRISGQGFFNEKLFF
TRBV19,TRBJ2-2,14,.,CASSTGVNTGELFF
TRBV27,TRBJ1-4,13,.,CASHSGSNEKLFF
TRBV11-2,TRBJ2-7,12,.,CASSLGHPEQYF
TRBV7-9,TRBJ2-5,16,.,CASIQGGGGARKTQYF
TRBV6-1,TRBJ1-6,15,.,CASSDRGHSYSPLHF
TRBV6-1,TRBJ2-2,14,.,CASSEGRETGELFF
TRBV13,TRBJ2-2,16,.,CASFPLAWAASGELFF
TRBV4-1,TRBJ2-7,13,.,CASSPLRGYEQYF
TRBV9,TRBJ2-2,17,.,CASSGPLREANTGELFF
TRBV6-5,TRBJ2-2,14,.,CASSSTTGTGELFF
TRBV11-2,TRBJ2-1,13,.,CASSFVGALGQFF
TRBV29-1,TRBJ1-2,17,.,CSVEGSGQGAFGYGYTF
TRBV5-1,TRBJ1-2,17,.,CASSVRNRGKANYGYTF
TRBV11-2,TRBJ1-5,12,.,CASSSSDQPQHF